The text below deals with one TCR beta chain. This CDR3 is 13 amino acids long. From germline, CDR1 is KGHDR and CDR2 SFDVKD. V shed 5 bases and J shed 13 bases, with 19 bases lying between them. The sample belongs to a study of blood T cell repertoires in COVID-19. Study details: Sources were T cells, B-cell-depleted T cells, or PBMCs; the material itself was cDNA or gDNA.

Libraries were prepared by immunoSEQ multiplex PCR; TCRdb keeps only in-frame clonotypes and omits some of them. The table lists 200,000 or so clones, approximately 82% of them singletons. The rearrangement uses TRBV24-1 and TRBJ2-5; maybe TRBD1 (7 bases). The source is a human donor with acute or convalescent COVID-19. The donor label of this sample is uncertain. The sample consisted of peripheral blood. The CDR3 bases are TGTGCCACCAGTGGGGGCGGGGACAGAGGTTGGTACTTC. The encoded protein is CATSGGGDRGWYF.